What follows is one T cell receptor beta chain and its context. This record belongs to a study of blood T cell repertoires in COVID-19. Study-wide context: Donors in the United States, Italy and Spain gave samples during acute or convalescent COVID-19.

The CDR3 sequence is 15 residues long. V lost 3 bases, J lost 5 bases, and 16 bases lay in between. Looked up from germline, CDR1 is LGHDT and CDR2 is YNNKEL (reference sequence). Generated by immunoSEQ multiplex PCR, the TCRdb table keeps only in-frame clones and is missing some. This sample has about 260,000 clones, with around 86% found just once. The chain links TRBV3-1 (or the pseudogene TRBV3-2) to TRBJ2-5; a possible D gene is TRBD2 (6 bases). The sequencing sample was made of peripheral blood. This receptor was obtained from a human donor in a cohort sampled during active COVID-19. CDR3 amino acids: CASSQGTGDIETQYF. Written as DNA, the CDR3 is TGTGCCAGCAGCCAGGGCACGGGAGATATTGAGACCCAGTACTTC.